This TCR beta chain originates from a study of prognosis after radiotherapy for stage I lung cancer. Across the study: SBRT spanned 3 to 5 fractions, reaching a biologically effective dose of at least 100 Gy.

This clonotype was counted many times. Trimming took 5 bases from V and 3 from J; bases not matched to a gene: 4. Germline CDR1 is ENHRY and CDR2 is SYGVKD. CDR3 length: 13 amino acids. Each of two time points yielded approximately 6 milliliters of peripheral venous blood. Genomic DNA yielded TCR beta CDR3, amplified by two-round multiplex PCR. Round one of PCR was performed, and it used primers specific to each TRBV and TRBJ gene. Using its own MiXCR run on the multiplex PCR reads, TCRdb lists one record per CDR3 protein. The repertoire includes about 23,000 distinct CDR3 sequences, about 46% of them detected once, and 25% to 35% sits in the top ten.

The chain links TRBV10-3 to TRBJ2-7; TRBD1 aligns across 7 bases. This specimen was PBMCs, taken before or after stereotactic body radiation therapy (not recorded which). This TCR derives from a donor at least 50 years old with non-small cell lung cancer. CDR3 nucleotide sequence: TGTGCCATCAGTAATAGACAGGGCTACGAGCAGTACTTC. This gives the protein CAISNRQGYEQYF.